The 20 T cell receptor beta chains listed next were all sequenced from one sample in a study of T cell changes during pregnancy in multiple sclerosis. The method was immunoSEQ multiplex PCR; TCRdb's version includes in-frame clones alone and lacks a portion of them. The data contain about 64,000 clones, about nine tenths of them singletons. Sequenced material: peripheral blood, taken in the third trimester of pregnancy. These receptors were collected from a female donor in good health, enrolled as a control in a pregnancy study.

In its sample, this clone was seen once. This chain connects TRBV9 to TRBJ2-3; TRBD2 matches 12 bases. Germline CDR1 and CDR2: SGDLS and YYNGEE. J lost 6 bases, V lost 1 base, and 6 bases had no gene match. This CDR3 has 16 amino acids. The CDR3 nucleotides are TGTGCCAGCAGCGTATGGGCTAGCGGGAGGGGGGATACGCAGTATTTT. Translating gives CASSVWASGRGDTQYF.

The V call is TRBV4-1, the J call TRBJ1-1; D unresolved. Germline V gene sequence: CDR1 MGHRA, CDR2 YSYEKL. The CDR3 has 16 amino acids. V was shortened by 4 bases and J by 5 bases, with 20 bases between the two germline ends. CDR3 residues: CASSPPTWRVGTEAFF. The CDR3 region has the DNA TGCGCCAGCAGCCCCCCTACGTGGAGGGTCGGGACTGAAGCTTTCTTT.

The genes are TRBV30 and TRBJ2-1; 9 nucleotides line up with TRBD2. This CDR3 has 16 amino acids. CDR1 and CDR2 (germline): GTSNPN, SVGIG (reference sequence). After removal of 0 bases from V and 2 bases from J, the junction contained 5 bases not matched to a gene. The CDR3 DNA reads TGTGCCTGGAGTGTACTTAGCGGGGGCACCTACAATGAGCAGTTCTTC. Its translation is CAWSVLSGGTYNEQFF.

The chain links TRBV7-2 to TRBJ2-7, with D maybe TRBD1 (5 bases). The CDR3 length is 14 residues. CDR1 and CDR2 from the germline V gene are SGHTA and FQGNSA. Trimming pared 5 bases from V and 2 bases from J, leaving 13 bases between. The DNA of the CDR3 is TGTGCCAGCAGCCCGCCGACAGTAACCTACGAGCAGTACTTC. Residues: CASSPPTVTYEQYF.

The CDR3 DNA follows: TGTGCCAGTAGTAGCGCGTACGAGCAGTACTTC. Translated: CASSSAYEQYF. The V call is TRBV19, the J call TRBJ2-7; D uncertain. V shed 4 bases and J shed 4 bases, with 5 bases lying between them. Germline loops: CDR1 LNHDA, CDR2 SQIVND (reference sequence). The CDR3 length is 11 residues.

V and J are TRBV11-2 and TRBJ2-1; D remains ambiguous. The V end was cut by 7 bases, the J end by 5 bases, with 15 bases between. The CDR3 extends over 14 amino acids. Germline V lookup: CDR1 SGHAT, CDR2 FQNNGV. This CDR3 is CASTPRREDNEQFF. The CDR3 DNA reads as TGTGCCAGCACCCCCCGGAGAGAGGACAATGAGCAGTTCTTC.

The chain links TRBV11-2 to TRBJ2-1, with D possibly matching TRBD1 (5 bases). Germline lookup yields CDR1 SGHAT and CDR2 FQNNGV. The CDR3 totals 14 residues. Trimming cost V 3 bases and J 4 bases, with 10 bases left between them. The CDR3 DNA reads as TGTGCCAGCAGCTTGGGGCGGAGTTACAATGAGCAGTTCTTC. Encoded protein: CASSLGRSYNEQFF.

The chain uses TRBV4-3 and TRBJ2-5, with D uncertain. The ends were cut back, 1 base at V and 1 base at J, with 10 bases in the middle. This CDR3 region has 15 residues. CDR1 LGHNA and CDR2 YSLEER come from the germline V gene. CDR3 loop: CASSQVFELQETQYF. CDR3 in DNA: TGCGCCAGCAGCCAAGTATTTGAGCTCCAAGAGACCCAGTACTTC.

The gene calls are TRBV11-2 and TRBJ1-1; TRBD1 is a possible D gene (6 bases). This CDR3 is 14 amino acids long. With 2 bases removed from V and 3 bases from J, the gap between germline ends came to 10 bases. CDR1 is SGHAT and CDR2 is FQNNGV in the germline V gene. CDR3 in DNA: TGTGCCAGCAGCTTATGGGACACCGACACTGAAGCTTTCTTT. As protein: CASSLWDTDTEAFF.

This chain uses TRBV6-1 with TRBJ2-1; TRBD2 matches at 11 bases. This CDR3 comprises 15 residues. Trimming took 5 bases from V and 4 from J; bases not matched to a gene: 4. CDR1 and CDR2 from the germline V gene are MNHNS and SASEGT. This CDR3 reads CASSPGTSGYNEQFF. The CDR3, as DNA: TGTGCCAGCAGTCCCGGGACTAGCGGTTACAATGAGCAGTTCTTC.

The chain is built from TRBV29-1 and TRBJ2-3; 7 bases align to TRBD2. The V gene end was trimmed by 3 bases and the J gene end by 0 bases; junction bases not matched to a gene: 6. This CDR3 spans 15 amino acids. CDR1 and CDR2 from the germline V gene are SQVTM and ANQGSEA. The DNA of the CDR3 is TGCAGCGTTGAGAGGTTGCGGGAGAGCACAGATACGCAGTATTTT. Translating gives CSVERLRESTDTQYF.

The chain recombines TRBV11-3 with TRBJ2-7; TRBD1 aligns across 7 bases. V shed 4 bases, J shed 6 bases, and the junction held 15 bases outside the gene matches. The CDR3 extends over 16 amino acids. From germline, CDR1 is SGHNT and CDR2 YENEEA. CDR3 bases: TGTGCCAGCAGCTATGGACAGGCGCTATCATCCGGCGAGCAGTACTTC. Translating it yields CASSYGQALSSGEQYF.

The genes are TRBV18 and TRBJ1-6, with D maybe TRBD1 (6 bases). CDR1 and CDR2 from the germline V gene are KGHSH and LQKENI. The V gene lost 3 bases and the J gene lost 9 bases, with 9 bases spanning the gap. The CDR3 is 13 residues long. The CDR3 spells CASSPDSSSPLHF. The CDR3 DNA reads TGTGCCAGCTCACCGGACAGTAGTTCACCCCTCCACTTT.

J is TRBJ2-2 and V is TRBV25-1, with 8 nucleotides matching TRBD1. V shed 8 bases and J 3 bases; nucleotides not matched to a gene: 5. The length of the CDR3 is 14 residues. Germline V gives CDR1 MGHDK, CDR2 SYGVNS. The CDR3 DNA is TGTGCCAGCCGAGGACAGGGAGACACCGGGGAGCTGTTTTTT. Translation: CASRGQGDTGELFF.

In its sample, this clone was seen once. This chain connects TRBV5-6 to TRBJ1-1; tentative D call: TRBD1 (6 bases). Germline lookup yields CDR1 SGHDT and CDR2 YYEEEE. With 3 bases removed from V and 1 base from J, the gap between germline ends came to 13 bases. This CDR3 region has 15 residues. In nucleotides, the CDR3 is TGTGCCAGCAGCTGGGCGGCAGGGGCGAACACTGAAGCTTTCTTT. Translating gives CASSWAAGANTEAFF.

The chain is built from TRBV4-3 and TRBJ1-6, with D unclear. CDR3 length equals 15 residues. V was clipped by 1 base and J by 6 bases, with 10 bases between them. Germline V gene data show CDR1 as LGHNA and CDR2 as YSLEER. The CDR3 is CASSQGLGSNSPLHF. CDR3 bases: TGCGCCAGCAGCCAAGGGTTAGGGAGTAATTCACCCCTCCACTTT.

The rearrangement joins TRBV9 to TRBJ1-4; a possible D gene is TRBD1 (5 bases). CDR3 length: 12 amino acids. Germline V lookup: CDR1 SGDLS, CDR2 YYNGEE. V shed 4 bases and J shed 12 bases, with 13 bases lying between them. The CDR3 nucleotides are TGTGCCAGCAGCCCTCGAACGGGGGAACTGTTTTTT. It translates to CASSPRTGELFF.

V is TRBV19 and J is TRBJ2-7, with 16 bases identical to TRBD2. This CDR3 region has 20 residues. Trimming took 1 base from V and 0 from J; bases not matched to a gene: 9. Looked up from germline, CDR1 is LNHDA and CDR2 is SQIVND (reference sequence). CDR3 in DNA: TGTGCCAGTAGTATAGCCCCCGGGACTAGCGGGGGGGCAATCTCCTACGAGCAGTACTTC. Amino acids: CASSIAPGTSGGAISYEQYF.

This sequence joins TRBV5-6 and TRBJ2-7; unclear D gene. Germline V gene data show CDR1 as SGHDT and CDR2 as YYEEEE. The V end lost 4 bases, the J end lost 7 bases, and 9 bases lay between the germline ends. This CDR3 is built from 11 residues. CDR3 DNA sequence: TGTGCCAGCAGCCAAGCTACGGAGCAGTACTTC. Amino acids: CASSQATEQYF. Full variable domain (remainder filled in from reference TRBV5-6 and TRBJ2-7): DAGVTQSPTHLIKTRGQQVTLRCSPKSGHDTVSWYQQALGQGPQFIFQYYEEEERQRGNFPDRFSGHQFPNYSSELNVNALLLGDSALYLCASSQATEQYFGPGTRLTVT.

The V call is TRBV4-3, the J call TRBJ2-7; D call uncertain. There are 14 residues in the CDR3. The V gene lost 0 bases and the J gene lost 0 bases, with 6 bases spanning the gap. CDR1 is LGHNA, CDR2 YSLEER, per germline. The CDR3 reads CASSQERGSYEQYF. CDR3 nucleotide sequence: TGCGCCAGCAGCCAAGAGAGAGGCTCCTACGAGCAGTACTTC.